Listed below are T cell receptor beta chains from one sample, sequenced in a study of cytotoxic CD8 clonotypes in ibrutinib-treated CLL. The protocol was immunoSEQ multiplex PCR, while the TCRdb copy is restricted to in-frame clones and leaves out a portion. The sample carries some 300,000 clones, around four fifths recorded once. The specimen comprised PBMCs, sampled before ibrutinib treatment. These TCRs come from a human donor with chronic lymphocytic leukemia. Each CDR3 is given with its conserved first and last residue. D genes are given only for firm matches. Clone size is stated in some rows and not others, as once, few, many or a class when expanded.

J	D	V	size	DNA	CDR3
TRBJ1-2	.	TRBV10-2	.	TGCGCCAGCAGTCTTCGGGACATACCTTCGAACTATGGCTACACCTTC	CASSLRDIPSNYGYTF
TRBJ1-1	TRBD1	TRBV7-8	.	TGTGCCAGCAGCTTAGCGTTGTGGACAGGGTCGAACACTGAAGCTTTCTTT	CASSLALWTGSNTEAFF
TRBJ1-5	TRBD1	TRBV9	.	TGTGCCAGCAGCCCAGGGGGGCGACTTGATGCCCAGCATTTT	CASSPGGRLDAQHF
TRBJ1-3	.	TRBV16	.	TGTGCCAGCAGCACATCATTACCGAACTCTGGAAACACCATATATTTT	CASSTSLPNSGNTIYF
TRBJ2-5	.	TRBV12-5	once	TGTGCTAGTGGTTTTGGTCTACGGGATCAAGAGACCCAGTACTTC	CASGFGLRDQETQYF
TRBJ2-7	.	TRBV2	few	TGTGCCAGCAGTGAATTTGGTAGCGGGGACAGCTCCTACGAGCAGTACTTC	CASSEFGSGDSSYEQYF
TRBJ2-1	.	TRBV2	.	TGTGCCAGCAGTGAAAGGTCCCCTCCCAATGAGCAGTTCTTC	CASSERSPPNEQFF
TRBJ2-2	TRBD2	TRBV7-8	.	TGTGCCAGCAGCCCTACTAGCGGGAGGTACACCGGGGAGCTGTTTTTT	CASSPTSGRYTGELFF
TRBJ1-5	.	TRBV19	once	TGTGCCAGTTCCCCACAGGGTATTTCGGTGCAGCCCCAGCATTTT	CASSPQGISVQPQHF
TRBJ2-1	.	TRBV7-2	.	TGTGCCAGCAGCCCCTATGGGGGTCGGCAGTTCTTC	CASSPYGGRQFF
TRBJ2-6	.	TRBV4-3	.	TGCGCCAGCAGCCAATCTAGAGGGCGTTCTGGGGCCAACGTCCTGACTTTC	CASSQSRGRSGANVLTF
TRBJ1-3	.	TRBV18	.	TGTGCCAGCTCACCTACCGAAGGCCACTCTGGAAACACCATATATTTT	CASSPTEGHSGNTIYF
TRBJ2-3	.	TRBV29-1	few	TGCAGCGTTAACAGGGATATGAACACAGATACGCAGTATTTT	CSVNRDMNTDTQYF
TRBJ1-4	.	TRBV25-1	.	TGTGCCAGCAGTGAATATCTAGGGAAACTGTTTTTT	CASSEYLGKLFF
TRBJ2-1	.	TRBV7-8	.	TGTGCCAGCAGGACTACTCCACACGCAAGAAATGAGCAGTTCTTC	CASRTTPHARNEQFF
TRBJ1-2	.	TRBV5-1	.	TGCGCCAGCAGCTTTTCTACCCAAAACTATGGCTACACCTTC	CASSFSTQNYGYTF
TRBJ2-7	TRBD1	TRBV18	.	TGTGCCAGCTCACCACAGGGACAGGGCTACGAGCAGTACTTC	CASSPQGQGYEQYF
TRBJ2-7	.	TRBV7-2	.	TGTGCCAGCAGCTTTATCAAGAGCTCCTACGAGCAGTACTTC	CASSFIKSSYEQYF
TRBJ2-7	.	TRBV29-1	.	TGCAGCGCTACGTACTCCTACGAGCAGTACTTC	CSATYSYEQYF
TRBJ2-5	TRBD2	TRBV15	.	TGTGCCACCAGCAGAGGGGGATACCGGACTAGCGAAAGCCAAGAGACCCAGTACTTC	CATSRGGYRTSESQETQYF
TRBJ1-2	TRBD1	TRBV9	.	TGTGCCAGCAGCGCACCGGGACAGGGGGCGCCTGGCTATGGCTACACCTTC	CASSAPGQGAPGYGYTF
TRBJ2-7	.	TRBV5-1	few	TGCGCCAGCAGCTCCATTCTTTCCAGGTGGATTACATACGAGCAGTACTTC	CASSSILSRWITYEQYF
TRBJ1-5	TRBD1	TRBV28	.	TGTGCCAGCAGTTCCACCCGGACAGGGGGTGGCAATCAGCCCCAGCATTTT	CASSSTRTGGGNQPQHF
TRBJ1-1	.	TRBV6-1	.	TGTGCCAGCAGTGAAGTAAGAGTCACTGAAGCTTTCTTT	CASSEVRVTEAFF
TRBJ2-7	TRBD1	TRBV30	.	TGTGCCTGCTGGGGACAGGCCTCCTACGAGCAGTACTTC	CACWGQASYEQYF
TRBJ1-5	.	TRBV27	.	TGTGCCAGCAGTTTTTTGGGGAGCGATCAGCCCCAGCATTTT	CASSFLGSDQPQHF
TRBJ1-5	TRBD1	TRBV7-2	few	TGTGCCAGCAGCCAAGGACAGGATCAGCCCCAGCATTTT	CASSQGQDQPQHF